The clone carrying this T cell receptor beta chain has only a few counts. This CDR3 has 13 amino acids. V was trimmed by 5 bases and J by 8 bases, leaving 15 bases between them. The germline gives CDR1 SEHNR, CDR2 FQNEAQ (reference sequence). The sample originates from a study of blood T cell repertoires in COVID-19. Study information: Researchers got acute and convalescent COVID-19 samples from the United States, Italy and Spain. The analysed material was cDNA or gDNA that came from T cells, B-cell-depleted T cells, or PBMCs.

Methods used by the authors: Reference gene primers were amplified, and this amplification served to estimate nucleated cell counts. This table comes from immunoSEQ multiplex PCR, and its TCRdb copy is limited to in-frame clones, with some not included. V, J and clone size are taken as reported in that table, and D and trimming were inferred from the DNA itself. The sample has under 200,000 clones, 85% seen once. Sequencing used peripheral blood. V usage is TRBV7-9 and J usage is TRBJ1-2; D is perhaps TRBD1 (5 bases). This sequence was found in a man aged 60 to 69 with COVID-19, enrolled during active disease. As DNA, the CDR3 is TGTGCCAGCAGCCCCAGGGCAGGGCAGGGCTACACCTTC. Residues: CASSPRAGQGYTF. Together with reference TRBV7-9 and TRBJ1-2, the CDR3 gives the full variable domain: DTGVSQNPRHKITKRGQNVTFRCDPISEHNRLYWYRQTLGQGPEFLTYFQNEAQLEKSRLLSDRFSAERPKGSFSTLEIQRTEQGDSAMYLCASSPRAGQGYTFGSGTRLTVV.